The sequence of this T cell receptor beta chain was determined in a study of tumor and adjacent non-tumor tissue in lung cancer. Study-level background: On average, productive TCRbeta reads reached some 4.4 million per sample.

Trimming pared 6 bases from V and 7 bases from J, leaving 16 bases between. Germline-derived CDR1 and CDR2 are MDHEN and SYDVKM. The CDR3 sequence is 14 residues long. The library came from three nested PCR rounds adapted from ARM-PCR protocols. TCRdb reprocessed the multiplex PCR reads with MiXCR, giving one entry per CDR3 protein. Of some 99,000 distinct CDR3 sequences in the sample, roughly 73% were seen once. Comment on this clonotype: What it binds is not known. A much larger clone lies one base from this, so it may be a read error. The CDR3 does not close with the conserved phenylalanine or tryptophan, likely indicating a read error.

The template was RNA from unsorted bulk tissue. Chemotherapy-naive patients with new lung cancer underwent thoracic surgery in China, August–late 2014. Notes on the study in general: In normal lung, the top 100 clones were significantly more dominant than in tumor. Shorter survival was associated with higher TCR diversity in tumors.

Sequenced: lung tumor tissue. The source is a woman aged 55-70 years with non-small cell lung cancer. The V call is TRBV28, the J call TRBJ1-3, with TRBD1 as a possible D gene (5 bases). As DNA, the CDR3 is TGTGCCAGCAGCTTCGGGCAGGGAGAGAACACCATATATCTT. Protein product: CASSFGQGENTIYL.